These T cell receptor beta chains were read from a single sample in a study of blood T cell repertoires in COVID-19. TCRdb keeps only in-frame clones here, not all; method: immunoSEQ multiplex PCR. The sample includes around 160,000 clones, more than 80% of them seen just once. Source material: peripheral blood. Every receptor here comes from a man aged 18 to 29 with COVID-19, enrolled during active disease. Each CDR3 is given with its conserved first and last residue.

V gene: TRBV25-1
CDR3 protein: CASRMTGLGYEQYF

V gene: TRBV4-3
CDR3 protein: CASSLSLQETQYF

V gene: TRBV28
CDR3 protein: CASSHRTGSSYEQYF

V gene: TRBV5-4
CDR3 protein: CASSLALRGETQYF

V gene: TRBV5-1
CDR3 protein: CASSILAVQETQYF

V gene: TRBV11-2
CDR3 protein: CASSLDWSNTGELFF

V gene: TRBV9
CDR3 protein: CASSVGLAGSYEQYF

V gene: TRBV30
CDR3 protein: CAWRGGQGYGYTF

V gene: TRBV19
CDR3 protein: CASSISGVIAKNIQYF

V gene: TRBV28
CDR3 protein: CASSSPPKGGINQPQHF

V gene: TRBV24-1
CDR3 protein: CATSDSPQGSSGSTEAFF

V gene: TRBV7-2
CDR3 protein: CASSSLGQGEAFF

V gene: TRBV4-3
CDR3 protein: CASSHPREQGWAGELFF

V gene: TRBV3-1/TRBV3-2
CDR3 protein: CASSQAIRSGLPREQFF

V gene: TRBV6-2/TRBV6-3
CDR3 protein: CASSTQTGGQETQYF

V gene: TRBV11-3
CDR3 protein: CASSLDLISTQYF

V gene: TRBV19
CDR3 protein: CASTVDFSSYNEQFF

V gene: TRBV7-9
CDR3 protein: CASSYIPSGGEQFF

V gene: TRBV15
CDR3 protein: CATSSGLLPYEQYF

V gene: TRBV18
CDR3 protein: CASSLVGTDTQYF

V gene: TRBV2
CDR3 protein: CASSEGTGDSYGYTF

V gene: TRBV2
CDR3 protein: CASRGLFGQGSTGELFF

V gene: TRBV14
CDR3 protein: CASSQDLSGGISSYEQYF

V gene: TRBV6-2/TRBV6-3
CDR3 protein: CASSPGTSGRTDTQYF

V gene: TRBV24-1
CDR3 protein: CATSGSGLSYGYTF

V gene: TRBV7-9
CDR3 protein: CASSLEGDQPQHF

V gene: TRBV5-1
CDR3 protein: CASSSWPEQYF